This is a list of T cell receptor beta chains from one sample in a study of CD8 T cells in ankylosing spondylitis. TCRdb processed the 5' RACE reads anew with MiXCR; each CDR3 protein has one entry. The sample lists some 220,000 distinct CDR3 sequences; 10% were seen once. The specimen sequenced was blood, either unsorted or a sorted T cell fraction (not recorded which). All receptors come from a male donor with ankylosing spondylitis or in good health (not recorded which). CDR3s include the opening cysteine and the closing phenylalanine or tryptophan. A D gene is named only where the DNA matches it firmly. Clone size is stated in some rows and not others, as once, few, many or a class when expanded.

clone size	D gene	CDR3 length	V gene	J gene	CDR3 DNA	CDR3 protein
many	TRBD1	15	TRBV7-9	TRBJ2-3	TGTGCCAGCGGCCGGGACAGCTCTTTCACAGATACGCAGTATTTT	CASGRDSSFTDTQYF
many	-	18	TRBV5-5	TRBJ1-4	TGTGCCAGCAGCAGACGACCCGTAACCTTTGCAACTAATGAAAAACTGTTTTTT	CASSRRPVTFATNEKLFF
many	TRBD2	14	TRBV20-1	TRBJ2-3	TGCAGTGCCCCCCCCAGCGGGGGCACAGATACGCAGTATTTT	CSAPPSGGTDTQYF
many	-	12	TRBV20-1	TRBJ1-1	TGCAGTGCTTTACTAAGGAACACTGAAGCTTTCTTT	CSALLRNTEAFF
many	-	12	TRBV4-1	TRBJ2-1	TGCGCCAGCAGCCACGCCAGCAATGAGCAGTTCTTC	CASSHASNEQFF
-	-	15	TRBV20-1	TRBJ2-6	TGCAGTGCCACGGACTCCAGCTCTGGGGCCAACGTCCTGACTTTC	CSATDSSSGANVLTF
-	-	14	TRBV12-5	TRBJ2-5	TGTGCTAGTGGTTTGGTACCCGGTATGGAGACCCAGTACTTC	CASGLVPGMETQYF
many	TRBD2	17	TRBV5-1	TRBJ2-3	TGCGCCAGCAGCTTGGCCCTAGCGGGGGGGCCATCAGATACGCAGTATTTT	CASSLALAGGPSDTQYF
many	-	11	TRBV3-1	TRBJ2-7	TGTGCCAGCAGCCAACTCTACGAGCAGTACTTC	CASSQLYEQYF
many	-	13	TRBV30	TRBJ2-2	TGTGCCTGGGGGCGGATGGACACCGGGGAGCTGTTTTTT	CAWGRMDTGELFF
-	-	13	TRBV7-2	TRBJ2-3	TGTGCCAGCAGTGTAGCGGGCACAGATACGCAGTATTTT	CASSVAGTDTQYF
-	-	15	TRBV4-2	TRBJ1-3	TGTGCCAGCAGCCAAGCATCGGGCTCTGGAAACACCATATATTTT	CASSQASGSGNTIYF
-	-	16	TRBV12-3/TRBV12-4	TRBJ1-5	TGTGCCAGCAGTTTAGAGGGGGGGGCGGGCAATCAGCCCCAGCATTTT	CASSLEGGAGNQPQHF
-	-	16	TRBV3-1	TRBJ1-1	TGTGCCAGCAGCCAAGACCAGGGACGGTTGAACACTGAAGCTTTCTTT	CASSQDQGRLNTEAFF
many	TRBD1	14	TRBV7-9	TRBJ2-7	TGTGCCAGCAGCTCGACAGGGGGTGCGTACGAGCAGTACTTC	CASSSTGGAYEQYF
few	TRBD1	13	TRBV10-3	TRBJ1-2	TGTGCCGCGGGACAGTCAGCGCACTATGGCTACACCTTC	CAAGQSAHYGYTF
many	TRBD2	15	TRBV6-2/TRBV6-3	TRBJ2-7	TGTGCCAGCAGCCCACGGCGGGGGGAAGGGTACGAGCAGTACTTC	CASSPRRGEGYEQYF
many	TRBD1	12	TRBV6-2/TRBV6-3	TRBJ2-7	TGTGCCACTGAGGACAGGGGCATCGAGCAGTACTTC	CATEDRGIEQYF
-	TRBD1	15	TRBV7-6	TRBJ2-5	TGTGCCAGCAGCTTTGGGACAGAGTACCAAGAGACCCAGTACTTC	CASSFGTEYQETQYF
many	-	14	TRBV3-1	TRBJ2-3	TGTGCCAGCAGCCAAGAACGCATCTCAGATACGCAGTATTTT	CASSQERISDTQYF
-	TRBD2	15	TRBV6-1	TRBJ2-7	TGTGCCAGCAGGACCACGGTGCGGGGGATCTACGAGCAGTACTTC	CASRTTVRGIYEQYF
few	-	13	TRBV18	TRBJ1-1	TGTGCCAGCTCACCACAGAGGAACACTGAAGCTTTCTTT	CASSPQRNTEAFF
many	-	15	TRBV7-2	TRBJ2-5	TGTGCCAGCAGCTTCGCAGGGACGGGCCAAGAGACCCAGTACTTC	CASSFAGTGQETQYF
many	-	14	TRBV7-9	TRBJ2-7	TGTGCCAGCAGCCCCCGGTTTGGGCAGGACGAGCAGTACTTC	CASSPRFGQDEQYF
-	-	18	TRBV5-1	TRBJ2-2	TGCGCCAGCAGCTTGGTGGGGTCCGGAGTAACGAACACCGGGGAGCTGTTTTTT	CASSLVGSGVTNTGELFF
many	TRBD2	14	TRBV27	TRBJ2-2	TGTGCCAGCAGGCCGGGACTAGGGACCGGGGAGCTGTTTTTT	CASRPGLGTGELFF
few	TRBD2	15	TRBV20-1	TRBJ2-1	TGCAGTGCTAGAGATTTAAGCGGGGGTGTCAATGAGCAGTTCTTC	CSARDLSGGVNEQFF
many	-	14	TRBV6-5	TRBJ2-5	TGTGCCAGCAGTTCCAGACTAGTCCTGGGGACCCAGTACTTC	CASSSRLVLGTQYF
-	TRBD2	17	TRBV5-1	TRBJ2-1	TGCGCCAGCCGCCCAGTTTTAGCGGGAGGCTCCTACAATGAGCAGTTCTTC	CASRPVLAGGSYNEQFF
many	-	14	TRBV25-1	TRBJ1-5	TGTGCCAGCAGTGGCGAGGGGTACAATCAGCCCCAGCATTTT	CASSGEGYNQPQHF
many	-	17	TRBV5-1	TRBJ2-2	TGCGCCAGCAGACCCGGGACCGCGACTACCTCCACCGGGGAGCTGTTTTTT	CASRPGTATTSTGELFF
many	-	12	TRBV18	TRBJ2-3	TGTGCCAGCTCCCTTAACGAGGGCTCCTCGCCATTT	CASSLNEGSSPF
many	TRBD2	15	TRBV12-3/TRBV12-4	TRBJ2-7	TGTGCCAGCAGCCCAACTAGCGGGATTGCCTACGAGCAGTACTTC	CASSPTSGIAYEQYF
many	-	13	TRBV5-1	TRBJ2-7	TGCGCCAGCAGCTTCGGGGCCCCCTACGAGCAGTACTTC	CASSFGAPYEQYF
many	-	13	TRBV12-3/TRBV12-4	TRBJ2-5	TGTGCCAGCAGGCCGGGCCAGAGGGAGACCCAGTACTTC	CASRPGQRETQYF
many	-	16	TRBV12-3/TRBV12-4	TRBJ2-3	TGTGCCAGCACTTTGCTCCGGGAAAGGGGGACAGATACGCAGTATTTT	CASTLLRERGTDTQYF
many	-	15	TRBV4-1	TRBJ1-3	TGCGCCAGCAGCCAAGATGAGGAGACAGCAAACACCATATATTTT	CASSQDEETANTIYF
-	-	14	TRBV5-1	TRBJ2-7	TGCGCCAGCAGCCCTCCCTCCAGCTCCTACGAGCAGTACTTC	CASSPPSSSYEQYF
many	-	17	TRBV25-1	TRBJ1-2	TGTGCCAGCAGTGACGGTCGCCGCCACAAGAGGGGTGATGGCTACACCTTC	CASSDGRRHKRGDGYTF
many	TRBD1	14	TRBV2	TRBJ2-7	TGTGCGAGCACGGGTTACAGGGGCAGCTACGAGCAGTACTTC	CASTGYRGSYEQYF